The rows below give T cell receptor beta chains drawn from one sample of a study of T cell responses to AZD1222 COVID-19 vaccine. Assay: immunoSEQ multiplex PCR; the TCRdb copy retains only in-frame clones and omits some. The data show 100,000 to 150,000 clones, 92% seen once. The sequences come from peripheral blood, collected on day 0 of AZD1222 vaccination. These receptors were taken from an adult in good health. The CDR3 runs from the conserved cysteine through the conserved F or W. D genes are given only for firm matches. Not all rows give a size; the values are once, few, many and, for expanded clones, a class.

j_call | clone_size | d_call | v_call | cdr3_nt | cdr3_aa
TRBJ1-1 | . | TRBD1 | TRBV7-9 | TGTGCCAGCAGCTCCGGGACAGTGAACACTGAAGCTTTCTTT | CASSSGTVNTEAFF
TRBJ2-2 | . | . | TRBV9 | TGTGCCAGCAGCGTAGGAATCGGAGCGAACACCGGGGAGCTGTTTTTT | CASSVGIGANTGELFF
TRBJ1-6 | . | . | TRBV4-1 | TGCGCCAGCAGCTTTGCCTATGGGGGTTCACCCCTCCACTTT | CASSFAYGGSPLHF
TRBJ2-1 | . | . | TRBV3-1/TRBV3-2 | TGTGCCAGCAGCCACCTAGCGACAAATGAGCAGTTCTTC | CASSHLATNEQFF
TRBJ2-5 | . | . | TRBV7-3 | TGTGCCAGCAGCTTAATGGGCTCGGAGACCCAGTACTTC | CASSLMGSETQYF
TRBJ2-1 | . | . | TRBV12-3/TRBV12-4 | TGTGCCAGCAGTGCGGACCGTTACAATGAGCAGTTCTTC | CASSADRYNEQFF
TRBJ1-2 | once | TRBD1 | TRBV7-3 | TGTGCCAGCAGCTTAACTTTTGCCGCAGGGGGCAATGGCTACACCTTC | CASSLTFAAGGNGYTF
TRBJ2-7 | . | . | TRBV5-6 | TGTGCCAGCAGCCACCTCTCCTACGAGCAGTACTTC | CASSHLSYEQYF
TRBJ1-5 | . | TRBD1 | TRBV18 | TGTGCCAGCTCACGAACGGGACAGGGCGGTCAGCCCCAGCATTTT | CASSRTGQGGQPQHF
TRBJ1-3 | . | . | TRBV19 | TGTGCCAGTACCTTGTACGGGGAGGGTTTTGGAAACACCATATATTTT | CASTLYGEGFGNTIYF
TRBJ2-7 | . | . | TRBV7-9 | TGTGCCAGCAGCCTATCCGGACCTACTAGCCCTCTCTACGAGCAGTACTTC | CASSLSGPTSPLYEQYF
TRBJ1-2 | few | . | TRBV18 | TGTGCCAGCTCACCGTGGGAGTTGGCCTATGGCTACACCTTC | CASSPWELAYGYTF